A selection of T cell receptor beta chains follows, all from one sample in a study of OX40 agonist ivuxolimab in advanced cancers. The table came from immunoSEQ multiplex PCR; TCRdb's copy has only in-frame clones and leaves some out. The table shows about 76,000 clones, with around 82% occurring only once. The source material was CD4+ or CD8+ T cells sorted from blood, sampled in a trial of the OX40 agonist ivuxolimab. These receptors came from an adult with an advanced solid tumor such as melanoma, head and neck, liver or kidney cancer. Both conserved end residues are part of each CDR3. The D gene is left open where the match is weak. The size entry is marked missing in some rows and otherwise reads once, few, many or a size class.

v_gene,d_gene,len,abundance,j_gene,CDR3aa,CDR3nt
TRBV7-2,-,15,-,TRBJ2-3,CASSLRGAPTDTQYF,TGTGCCAGCAGCTTAAGGGGGGCCCCCACGGATACGCAGTATTTT
TRBV28,-,15,-,TRBJ1-2,CASSLDPSTNYGYTF,TGTGCCAGCAGTTTAGACCCTTCTACTAACTATGGCTACACCTTC
TRBV2,-,15,-,TRBJ2-3,CATIRSAGYTDTQYF,TGTGCCACCATACGATCCGCCGGCTACACAGATACGCAGTATTTT
TRBV7-2,-,13,-,TRBJ1-1,CASSAQGNTEAFF,TGTGCCAGCAGCGCACAGGGGAACACTGAAGCTTTCTTT
TRBV10-3,TRBD2,15,-,TRBJ2-3,CASLAGGPHTDTQYF,TGTGCCTCCCTGGCGGGAGGCCCCCACACAGATACGCAGTATTTT
TRBV20-1,-,11,-,TRBJ2-7,CSAEISNEQYF,TGCAGTGCCGAGATATCCAACGAGCAGTACTTC
TRBV2,-,18,-,TRBJ2-2,CASSDPRGDSGHTGELFF,TGTGCCAGCAGTGATCCTCGGGGGGACAGTGGGCACACCGGGGAGCTGTTTTTT
TRBV5-1,-,15,-,TRBJ2-5,CASSARTGSGETQYF,TGCGCCAGCAGCGCGCGAACAGGGTCTGGGGAGACCCAGTACTTC
TRBV28,-,12,once,TRBJ1-2,CASSTTNYGYTF,TGTGCCAGCAGTACGACTAACTATGGCTACACCTTC
TRBV5-1,-,14,-,TRBJ2-3,CASSSIRGPDTQYF,TGCGCCAGCAGCTCGATTAGAGGGCCAGATACGCAGTATTTT
TRBV7-2,-,14,-,TRBJ2-7,CASSLAAGTYEQYF,TGTGCCAGCAGCTTAGCGGCAGGTACCTACGAGCAGTACTTC
TRBV30,-,14,-,TRBJ2-6,CAWSGRSGANVLTF,TGTGCCTGGAGTGGCCGGTCTGGGGCCAACGTCCTGACTTTC
TRBV28,TRBD2,14,few,TRBJ2-7,CATLLAGGLDEQYF,TGTGCCACCCTACTAGCGGGAGGTTTAGACGAGCAGTACTTC
TRBV15,-,14,-,TRBJ1-5,CATSREGQGQPQHF,TGTGCCACCAGCAGAGAGGGCCAGGGCCAGCCCCAGCATTTT
TRBV7-3,-,15,once,TRBJ2-3,CASSPEGRGTDTQYF,TGTGCCAGCAGCCCCGAGGGTCGGGGGACAGATACGCAGTATTTT
TRBV2,TRBD2,16,once,TRBJ2-5,CASSDGLAGAGETQYF,TGTGCCAGCAGTGATGGACTAGCGGGGGCGGGGGAGACCCAGTACTTC
TRBV5-1,TRBD1,14,few,TRBJ2-7,CASSSGQEVHEQYF,TGCGCCAGCAGTTCCGGACAGGAGGTCCACGAGCAGTACTTC
TRBV7-3,TRBD1,13,-,TRBJ1-2,CASSLGTGEGYTF,TGTGCCAGCAGCTTAGGGACAGGGGAAGGCTACACCTTC
TRBV5-1,TRBD2,13,-,TRBJ2-5,CASSPGGRGTQYF,TGCGCCAGCAGCCCGGGGGGGCGTGGGACCCAGTACTTC
TRBV4-2,TRBD2,16,-,TRBJ2-5,CASSQDGTSGQETQYF,TGTGCCAGCAGCCAAGATGGGACTAGCGGTCAAGAGACCCAGTACTTC
TRBV4-1,-,16,-,TRBJ1-2,CASSQEGFREDYGYTF,TGCGCCAGCAGCCAAGAGGGATTCAGGGAGGACTATGGCTACACCTTC
TRBV27,TRBD1,15,-,TRBJ2-7,CASSFDRTGAYEQYF,TGTGCCAGCAGTTTTGATAGGACAGGGGCCTACGAGCAGTACTTC
TRBV29-1,TRBD1,13,-,TRBJ2-7,CSVDTGETYEQYF,TGCAGCGTTGATACAGGGGAAACCTACGAGCAGTACTTC
TRBV11-2,TRBD1,16,-,TRBJ2-1,CASSPISGTGYNEQFF,TGTGCCAGCAGCCCGATCTCCGGGACAGGGTACAATGAGCAGTTCTTC
TRBV7-2,-,13,-,TRBJ1-1,CASSLRTDPEAFF,TGTGCCAGCAGCCTAAGGACTGACCCTGAAGCTTTCTTT
TRBV7-2,-,11,few,TRBJ1-3,CASSLEGRGYF,TGTGCCAGCAGCTTAGAGGGACGTGGATATTTT
TRBV9,TRBD2,14,-,TRBJ2-7,CASSALADYGEQYF,TGTGCCAGCAGCGCACTAGCGGACTACGGAGAGCAGTACTTC
TRBV4-3,TRBD2,18,-,TRBJ2-1,CASSQDLAGGVSYNEQFF,TGCGCCAGCAGCCAAGACTTAGCGGGAGGAGTCTCCTACAATGAGCAGTTCTTC
TRBV7-3,-,18,-,TRBJ2-7,CASSSVNLRDPWGYEQYF,TGTGCCAGCAGCTCCGTTAACCTCCGGGACCCATGGGGATACGAGCAGTACTTC
TRBV28,-,15,-,TRBJ1-6,CASSNDGGNNSPLHF,TGTGCCAGCAGTAATGACGGGGGGAATAATTCACCCCTCCACTTT
TRBV7-9,TRBD2,16,-,TRBJ2-5,CASSLAGTSGSETQYF,TGTGCCAGCAGCTTAGCAGGGACTAGCGGGAGCGAGACCCAGTACTTC
TRBV18,-,14,-,TRBJ1-2,CASSSVVQVYGYTF,TGTGCCAGCTCCTCGGTTGTCCAGGTCTATGGCTACACCTTC
TRBV19,-,13,-,TRBJ1-3,CASSTGGGNTIYF,TGTGCCAGTAGTACCGGGGGTGGGAACACCATATATTTT
TRBV28,TRBD1,15,-,TRBJ1-1,CASSLAGQANTEAFF,TGTGCCAGCAGTTTGGCGGGACAGGCGAACACTGAAGCTTTCTTT
TRBV14,-,13,-,TRBJ1-6,CASSQSVGSPLHF,TGTGCCAGCAGCCAATCCGTCGGTTCACCCCTCCACTTT
TRBV9,-,15,-,TRBJ1-2,CASSVGPGSNYGYTF,TGTGCCAGCAGCGTAGGCCCAGGGTCTAACTATGGCTACACCTTC
TRBV7-9,TRBD1,15,-,TRBJ1-4,CASSLAGGGDEKLFF,TGTGCCAGCAGCTTAGCGGGAGGGGGCGATGAAAAACTGTTTTTT
TRBV5-5,-,15,-,TRBJ1-2,CASSPRTEFNYGYTF,TGTGCCAGCAGCCCACGGACAGAGTTTAACTATGGCTACACCTTC
TRBV4-3,-,14,-,TRBJ1-1,CASSQQGLNTEAFF,TGCGCCAGCAGCCAACAGGGGTTGAACACTGAAGCTTTCTTT
TRBV5-6,-,16,few,TRBJ2-6,CASSSPWTAGANVLTF,TGTGCCAGCAGCTCCCCGTGGACAGCTGGGGCCAACGTCCTGACTTTC
TRBV5-1,-,15,few,TRBJ1-6,CASSLEQLNNSPLHF,TGCGCCAGCAGCTTGGAACAGTTGAATAATTCACCCCTCCACTTT
TRBV28,-,15,-,TRBJ1-5,CASNPRQRGNQPQHF,TGTGCCAGCAATCCTAGACAGCGCGGGAATCAGCCCCAGCATTTT
TRBV7-8,-,22,-,TRBJ2-7,CASSLRWAGAARLTGPGYEQYF,TGTGCCAGCAGCTTAAGGTGGGCAGGGGCCGCTCGGTTAACGGGACCAGGCTACGAGCAGTACTTC
TRBV30,-,13,-,TRBJ2-5,CAWARRERGTQYF,TGTGCCTGGGCCCGGAGAGAGAGGGGGACCCAGTACTTC
TRBV27,-,13,-,TRBJ2-5,CASSFRRRETQYF,TGTGCCAGCAGTTTCCGCAGGAGGGAGACCCAGTACTTC
TRBV18,TRBD1,17,-,TRBJ2-2,CASSPGTGGTNTGELFF,TGTGCCAGCTCACCAGGGACAGGGGGCACGAACACCGGGGAGCTGTTTTTT
TRBV28,TRBD2,16,-,TRBJ2-3,CASSSLAGDRTDTQYF,TGTGCCAGCAGTTCCCTAGCGGGGGACCGCACAGATACGCAGTATTTT
TRBV7-2,-,19,-,TRBJ2-1,CASSSKGSKQGRSYNEQFF,TGTGCCAGCAGCTCTAAGGGATCAAAACAGGGTAGGTCCTACAATGAGCAGTTCTTC
TRBV10-3,-,17,-,TRBJ2-2,CAIRDDRQSRNTGELFF,TGTGCCATCAGGGATGACAGGCAGTCGCGGAACACCGGGGAGCTGTTTTTT
TRBV16,-,13,-,TRBJ1-1,CASSQSVGGWAFF,TGTGCCAGCAGCCAATCGGTAGGCGGATGGGCTTTCTTT
TRBV5-1,-,13,-,TRBJ2-3,CASSHPAGDTQYF,TGCGCCAGCAGCCACCCCGCCGGCGATACGCAGTATTTT
TRBV5-5,-,19,-,TRBJ1-3,CASSLIPHSGRSSGNTIYF,TGTGCCAGCAGCCTAATTCCCCATTCGGGACGGAGCTCTGGAAACACCATATATTTT
TRBV30,-,12,-,TRBJ1-3,CAWGGSGNTIYF,TGTGCCTGGGGGGGATCTGGAAACACCATATATTTT
TRBV2,-,13,-,TRBJ2-7,CASSETGAYEQYF,TGTGCCAGCAGTGAGACGGGGGCCTACGAGCAGTACTTC
TRBV10-3,-,14,-,TRBJ2-2,CAISESTTRLELFF,TGTGCCATCAGTGAGTCGACTACGCGGTTGGAGCTGTTTTTT